The 24 T cell receptor beta chains listed next were all sequenced from one sample in a study of CDR3 diversity in severe acne. From the PCR reads, TCRdb called clonotypes with MiXCR, one entry per CDR3 protein. The table has approximately 90,000 distinct CDR3 sequences, roughly 52% seen once. Sequencing used blood. The receptor source for this set is a male donor in good health, serving as a control.

This chain links TRBV6-5 with TRBJ1-2, with 8 bases fitting TRBD1. Per germline, CDR1 MNHEY and CDR2 SVGAGI. This CDR3 comprises 14 residues. V shed 8 bases and J 4 bases; nucleotides not matched to a gene: 9. The DNA for the CDR3 is TGTGCCAGCGATGACGGGACAGGTCTCTATGGCTACACCTTC. It specifies CASDDGTGLYGYTF.

The chain has TRBV6-5 and TRBJ2-2; 8 nucleotides line up with TRBD1. Trimming took 2 bases from V and 8 from J; bases not matched to a gene: 7. Germline CDR1 and CDR2: MNHEY and SVGAGI. The CDR3 consists of 15 residues. The CDR3, as DNA: TGTGCCAGCAGTTACCACCGGACAGGGAAAGGGGAGCTGTTTTTT. This encodes CASSYHRTGKGELFF.

This clonotype was picked up a small number of times. This rearrangement joins TRBV20-1 to TRBJ1-1; the D is unclear. V was clipped by 0 bases and J by 6 bases, with 8 bases between them. Germline CDR1 DFQATT, CDR2 SNEGSKA (reference sequence). The CDR3 sequence is 12 residues long. CDR3 DNA: TGCAGTGCTAGAGAGGCGGTCCCTGAAGCTTTCTTT. It translates to CSAREAVPEAFF.

V gene TRBV7-9 combines with J gene TRBJ1-4; TRBD1 matches at 9 bases. The length of the CDR3 is 16 residues. CDR1 is SEHNR and CDR2 is FQNEAQ in the germline V gene (reference sequence). V lost 5 bases to trimming and J lost 0 bases; unmatched junction nucleotides: 4. CDR3 bases: TGTGCCAGCAGCCCAGGACAGGGGTCAACTAATGAAAAACTGTTTTTT. Translated: CASSPGQGSTNEKLFF.

A few counts support this clonotype. The junction shows a germline mismatch at one end, possibly a read error. The chain employs TRBV7-7 and TRBJ2-5, with a weak D call TRBD2 (5 bases). This CDR3 contains 16 residues. Germline CDR1 is SSHAT and CDR2 is FNYEAQ (reference sequence). CDR3: CASSSEAVASLETQYF. The CDR3 bases are TGTGCTAGCAGCTCAGAGGCGGTAGCGTCATTGGAGACCCAGTACTTC.

This chain joins TRBV12-3 or TRBV12-4 and TRBJ1-5; maybe TRBD1 (6 bases). Trimming took 6 bases from V and 8 from J, leaving 11 bases between them. This CDR3 comprises 12 residues. In nucleotides, the CDR3 is TGTGCCAGCAGGAGGGGGGAGAAGCCCCAGCATTTT. Translating it yields CASRRGEKPQHF.

This rearrangement joins TRBV6-4 to TRBJ2-5, with 13 bases matching TRBD2. CDR1 and CDR2 from the germline V gene are MRHNA and SNTAGT. The CDR3 length is 16 residues. J gave up 7 bases and V 2 bases, and 7 bases lay outside the gene matches. CDR3 DNA sequence: TGTGCCAGCAGTGACGGGACTAGCGGGGCGATGGGGACCCAGTACTTC. This encodes CASSDGTSGAMGTQYF.

This clonotype has a handful of counts. The V call is TRBV9, the J call TRBJ1-2, with 7 bases aligning to TRBD1. The CDR3 sequence is 12 residues long. Germline V CDR1 and CDR2: SGDLS, YYNGEE. With V trimmed by 4 bases and J by 8 bases, 5 bases remained unmatched. CDR3 region: CASSKTGYGYTF. In DNA, the CDR3 is TGTGCCAGCAGCAAGACAGGGTACGGCTACACCTTC.

The chain combines TRBV6-1 with TRBJ2-7; the D gene is possibly TRBD1 (6 bases). The J call is doubtful: the DNA matches TRBJ2-1 better. From germline, CDR1 is MNHNS and CDR2 SASEGT. The CDR3 is made up of 13 amino acids. CDR3: CASSILGTPVQFF. The CDR3 DNA sequence: TGTGCCAGCAGTATTCTGGGGACACCCGTGCAGTTCTTC.

This clonotype was found many times. The rearrangement uses TRBV28 and TRBJ1-1, with 7 nucleotides matching TRBD1. The CDR3 is made up of 16 amino acids. The V and J ends lost 2 bases and 0 bases, in that order; junction bases with no gene match: 6. Germline assignment: CDR1 MDHEN and CDR2 SYDVKM. In DNA, the CDR3 is TGTGCCAGCAGTTTAGGGGACAGCTTTATGAACACTGAAGCTTTCTTT. This encodes CASSLGDSFMNTEAFF.

The chain is built from TRBV2 and TRBJ2-1; 12 nucleotides agree with TRBD1. CDR1 and CDR2 (germline): SNHLY, FYNNEI. The CDR3 sequence is 16 residues long. V trimming: 2 bases; J trimming: 7 bases; junction bases outside the gene matches: 6. CDR3 in amino acids: CASSESGQGAWNEQFF. As DNA, the CDR3 is TGTGCCAGCAGTGAATCGGGACAGGGGGCGTGGAATGAGCAGTTCTTC. Drawing the rest from reference TRBV2 and TRBJ2-1, the complete variable domain is EPEVTQTPSHQVTQMGQEVILRCVPISNHLYFYWYRQILGQKVEFLVSFYNNEISEKSEIFDDQFSVERPDGSNFTLKIRSTKLEDSAMYFCASSESGQGAWNEQFFGPGTRLTVL.

There are a few counts of this clonotype. CDR3 amino acids: CASSGAYGTGGSGANVLTF. Here the CDR3 DNA reads TGTGCCAGCAGTGGAGCGTATGGGACGGGAGGGTCTGGGGCCAACGTCCTGACTTTC. This chain connects TRBV25-1 to TRBJ2-6; 8 nucleotides match TRBD2. With 4 bases clipped from V and 1 base from J, the junction kept 12 bases outside the gene matches. The CDR3 runs 19 residues. The germline CDR1 and CDR2 sequences are MGHDK and SYGVNS.

The table lists this clonotype with many counts. This chain uses TRBV6-5 with TRBJ2-1, with unresolved D. Trimming cost V 0 bases and J 0 bases, with 15 bases left between them. CDR3 length: 18 residues. The germline V gene has CDR1 MNHEY and CDR2 SVGAGI. CDR3 protein: CASSYSIVVLSSYNEQFF. In DNA form, the CDR3 reads TGTGCCAGCAGTTACTCGATTGTGGTCCTGAGCTCCTACAATGAGCAGTTCTTC.

Turning to this clonotype: In this CDR3 the conserved last residue, phenylalanine or tryptophan, is missing, so a read error is likely. The chain uses TRBV7-9 and TRBJ1-6; D gene unclear. CDR1 and CDR2 from the germline V gene are SEHNR and FQNEAQ (reference sequence). This CDR3 has 15 residues. The chain's CDR3 is CASSRGSSYYSPLHL. Here the CDR3 DNA reads TGTGCCAGCAGCCGTGGCAGCTCCTATTATTCACCCCTCCACCTT.

This clonotype was seen repeatedly, ten times or more. The rearrangement joins TRBV30 to TRBJ1-6; perhaps TRBD1 as D (5 bases). The CDR3 has 15 amino acids. Germline V gives CDR1 GTSNPN, CDR2 SVGIG (reference sequence). Trimming took off 2 bases at V and 12 bases at J, with 20 bases between the two ends. DNA of the CDR3: TGTGCCTGGAGTAAAGGCCGACAGAGCTCTCGACCCCTCCACTTT. Its protein is CAWSKGRQSSRPLHF. Combining the CDR3 with reference TRBV30 and TRBJ1-6 gives the whole variable domain SQTIHQWPATLVQPVGSPLSLECTVEGTSNPNLYWYRQAAGRGLQLLFYSVGIGQISSEVPQNLSASRPQDRQFILSSKKLLLSDSGFYLCAWSKGRQSSRPLHFGNGTRLTVT.

This clonotype is medium-sized by share. V gene TRBV9 combines with J gene TRBJ2-3; no firm D call. The CDR3 loop spans 15 amino acids. The V gene lost 0 bases and the J gene lost 0 bases, with 8 bases spanning the gap. Germline V lookup: CDR1 SGDLS, CDR2 YYNGEE. The CDR3 sequence is CASSVGPTSTDTQYF. CDR3 bases: TGTGCCAGCAGCGTAGGTCCCACCAGCACAGATACGCAGTATTTT.

This clonotype showed up just a few times. The V call is TRBV29-1, the J call TRBJ2-6; no clear D. There are 15 residues in the CDR3. V shed 1 base and J shed 0 bases, with 7 bases lying between them. From germline, CDR1 is SQVTM and CDR2 ANQGSEA. The CDR3: CSVEVGRSGANVLTF. The CDR3 DNA sequence: TGCAGCGTTGAAGTTGGCCGCTCTGGGGCCAACGTCCTGACTTTC. The variable domain in full, completed from reference TRBV29-1 and TRBJ2-6, reads SAVISQKPSRDICQRGTSLTIQCQVDSQVTMMFWYRQQPGQSLTLIATANQGSEATYESGFVIDKFPISRPNLTFSTLTVSNMSPEDSSIYLCSVEVGRSGANVLTFGAGSRLTVL.

This clonotype has only one observation. A read error may account for a junction end that differs from germline. This chain links TRBV2 with TRBJ1-2, with D maybe TRBD1 (6 bases). Germline values: CDR1 SNHLY, CDR2 FYNNEI. This CDR3 region has 13 residues. The CDR3 here is CASIADRRQGCTF. In DNA form, the CDR3 reads TGTGCCAGCATTGCAGACAGGAGGCAAGGCTGCACCTTC.

The table lists this clonotype with a count of one. The chain joins TRBV30 to TRBJ2-7, with no clear D. The CDR3 length is 13 residues. Germline V CDR1 and CDR2: GTSNPN, SVGIG (reference sequence). Trimming cost V 8 bases and J 1 base, with 15 bases left between them. Written as DNA, the CDR3 is TGTGCCAGTAGTAAAACACCGTCCTACGAGCAGTACTTC. It yields the protein CASSKTPSYEQYF.

The rearrangement links TRBV20-1 to TRBJ1-5, with D possibly TRBD1 on 6 matching bases. This CDR3 has 13 amino acids. In germline, CDR1 is DFQATT, CDR2 SNEGSKA (reference sequence). Trimming removed 6 bases from V and 5 bases from J, with 14 bases in between. CDR3 region: CSARTEDYQPQHF. The CDR3, as DNA: TGCAGTGCCAGGACAGAAGATTATCAGCCCCAGCATTTT.

The chain combines TRBV25-1 with TRBJ1-2; TRBD1 is a possible D gene (6 bases). Germline loops: CDR1 MGHDK, CDR2 SYGVNS. The length of the CDR3 is 16 residues. Trimming removed 4 bases at V and 5 bases at J, with 20 bases between. In nucleotides, the CDR3 is TGTGCCAGCAGTGGGGGGAGGGGGGAAAGAGGATATGGCTACACCTTC. Translated, it gives CASSGGRGERGYGYTF.

In this sample, this clonotype turned up many times. The gene calls are TRBV12-3 or TRBV12-4 and TRBJ2-5; D gene unclear. Trimming removed 5 bases from V and 2 bases from J, with 15 bases in between. CDR3 length: 15 amino acids. CDR3 coding DNA: TGTGCCAGCAGTCCCCCCCCCGTAGGTCAAGAGACCCAGTACTTC. Amino acids: CASSPPPVGQETQYF.

This clonotype was detected once. V gene TRBV5-6 combines with J gene TRBJ2-7, with D perhaps TRBD2 (5 bases). This CDR3 region has 15 residues. Looked up from germline, CDR1 is SGHDT and CDR2 is YYEEEE. The germline V and J ends were trimmed by 0 bases and 2 bases, with 12 bases remaining between them. The CDR3 DNA reads TGTGCCAGCAGCTTGGCGGGATACACGCCCTACGAGCAGTACTTC. This translates into CASSLAGYTPYEQYF.

There are many counts of this clonotype. The chain recombines TRBV25-1 with TRBJ1-2; the D is unclear. Trimming stripped 4 bases from V and 6 bases from J, with 12 bases between. The CDR3 totals 13 residues. CDR1 is MGHDK and CDR2 is SYGVNS in the germline V gene. The DNA of the CDR3 is TGTGCCAGCAGTGGTCCCCACAAGAATGGCTACACCTTC. It is translated as CASSGPHKNGYTF.